The clone carrying this T cell receptor beta chain was found many times. Its antigen is currently unknown. Germline V gives CDR1 MDHEN, CDR2 SYDVKM. V lost 5 bases and J lost 5; bases outside the gene matches: 9. This CDR3 is built from 15 residues. These data belong to a study of T cells in Graves' hyperthyroidism and ophthalmopathy. Study outcomes and limitations: Most clonotypes that expanded in the thyroid above 0.001 also showed up in blood.

Uncontrolled infection, other autoimmune disease, pregnancy or lactation led to exclusion. The diagnoses drew upon clinical symptoms, serum thyroxine and TRAb, thyroid ultrasound and orbital computed tomography. The TCR beta CDR3 regions underwent amplification using RNA transcripts as the source. The HTBI set primed first-round TCR CDR3 RT-PCR. TCRdb redid the calling of the multiplex PCR reads with MiXCR, one entry per CDR3 protein. The table records fewer than 650,000 distinct CDR3 sequences, 12% to 15% of them present only once. This receptor was obtained from a woman in her thirties or forties with Graves' hyperthyroidism. The chain joins TRBV28 to TRBJ2-5, with 9 bases identical to TRBD1. The sample was blood. CDR3 bases: TGTGCCAGCAGTCCCCAACAGGGGGCGGGTGAGACCCAGTACTTC. Its translation is CASSPQQGAGETQYF.